These T cell receptor beta chains were read from a single sample in a study of regulatory T cells in long-lasting Graves disease. TCRdb re-called the multiplex PCR reads with MiXCR, one entry per CDR3 protein. Of about 420,000 distinct CDR3 sequences listed, around 17% are singletons. These data are also associated with another study on T cells in Graves' hyperthyroidism and ophthalmopathy.

This specimen was peripheral blood mononuclear cells (PBMCs), taken at new diagnosis, from a patient treated with antithyroid drugs. These receptors were obtained from a woman aged 18-35 years with Graves disease. Both conserved end residues are part of each CDR3. D genes are given only for firm matches. Expanded clones get a size class; other rows say once, few or many, or leave the size out.

-	TRBJ1-1	TRBV27	-	TGTGCCAGCAGTTCTGGGAGGGCTGAAGCTTTCTTT	CASSSGRAEAFF
many	TRBJ1-3	TRBV11-2	-	TGTGCCAGCAGCTTAGTGGGCAGAAGAAACACCATATATTTT	CASSLVGRRNTIYF
many	TRBJ2-3	TRBV11-2	-	TGTGCCAGCAGCTTAGCTACAGAGCGCACAGATACGCAGTATTTT	CASSLATERTDTQYF
many	TRBJ2-3	TRBV20-1	-	TGCAGTGCTACCCCTTTAGCAAGACTTAGCACAGATACGCAGTATTTT	CSATPLARLSTDTQYF
many	TRBJ2-7	TRBV5-1	-	TGCGCCAGCAGCCCCCTAGGGACCTACGAGCAGTACTTC	CASSPLGTYEQYF
many	TRBJ1-1	TRBV7-2	-	TGTGCCAGCAGCTTATACAGAAATTCTGACACTGAAGCTTTCTTT	CASSLYRNSDTEAFF
-	TRBJ2-5	TRBV28	TRBD1	TGTGCCACCCTCAGGACAGGGGTGGAGACCCAGTACTTC	CATLRTGVETQYF
many	TRBJ2-1	TRBV15	TRBD2	TGTGCCACCAGCAGTGGGAGGACTAGCGGGAGGTTTCGCTCCTACAATGAGCAGTTCTTC	CATSSGRTSGRFRSYNEQFF
many	TRBJ2-7	TRBV20-1	-	TGCAGTGCTACAGTTAACTCCTACGAGCAGTACTTC	CSATVNSYEQYF
many	TRBJ2-1	TRBV4-1	TRBD2	TGCGCCAGCAGGAGAATAGCGGGAAATGAGCAGTTCTTC	CASRRIAGNEQFF
many	TRBJ2-1	TRBV5-1	TRBD2	TGCGCCAGCACCCGAACCGGACTAGCGTACTCCAATGAGCAGTTCTTC	CASTRTGLAYSNEQFF
many	TRBJ2-6	TRBV2	-	TGTGCCAGCACCCTTAGGGGTGGGGCCAACGTCCTGACTTTC	CASTLRGGANVLTF
few	TRBJ2-1	TRBV28	-	TGTGCCAGCAACCACGAGGGGAATGAGCAGTTCTTC	CASNHEGNEQFF
many	TRBJ1-2	TRBV27	TRBD1	TGTGCCAGCAGTATGGACAGGGGGCGGCCGTGGGATGGCTACACCTTC	CASSMDRGRPWDGYTF
-	TRBJ2-7	TRBV15	-	TGTGCCACCAGCAGAGATAAAGCTACCTACGAGCAGTACTTC	CATSRDKATYEQYF
many	TRBJ2-1	TRBV11-2	TRBD2	TGTGCCAGCAGCCCTACTAGCGGGAGGGCCAGAGAGCAGTTCTTC	CASSPTSGRAREQFF
many	TRBJ2-2	TRBV2	TRBD1	TGTGCCAGCAACCGGGACAGAGACACCGGGGAGCTGTTTTTT	CASNRDRDTGELFF
-	TRBJ2-2	TRBV20-1	TRBD2	TGCAGTGCTAGAGCGGGAGGGCACACCGGGGAGCTGTTTTTT	CSARAGGHTGELFF
-	TRBJ2-5	TRBV19	-	TGTGCCAGTAGTCCAACCGGGACACTGAAGACCCAGTACTTC	CASSPTGTLKTQYF
few	TRBJ1-4	TRBV5-8	-	TGTGCCAGCAGCTTTAGGGGCGATGGTGAAAAACTGTTTTTT	CASSFRGDGEKLFF
many	TRBJ2-3	TRBV29-1	TRBD1	TGCAGCGTTGAATTGGGACAGTCAGATACGCAGTATTTT	CSVELGQSDTQYF
many	TRBJ2-3	TRBV20-1	-	TGCAGTGCTAGACCCGACCGTAGGGAGAGGGCAGATACGCAGTATTTT	CSARPDRRERADTQYF
many	TRBJ1-1	TRBV30	-	TGTGCCTGGAGTTTCGTGGGAACTGAAGCTTTCTTT	CAWSFVGTEAFF
-	TRBJ2-7	TRBV7-9	-	TGTGCCAGCAGCGACAACCGGGCCGTCTACGAGCAGTACTTC	CASSDNRAVYEQYF
-	TRBJ2-1	TRBV24-1	TRBD1	TGTGCCACCAGTGATTCCCCGGGACAGGGAAAGAATGAGCAGTTCTTC	CATSDSPGQGKNEQFF
many	TRBJ2-7	TRBV5-6	TRBD1	TGTGCCAGCAGCTTCTTGACAGGGCCCTACGAGCAGTACTTC	CASSFLTGPYEQYF
few	TRBJ2-2	TRBV7-9	TRBD2	TGTGCCAGCAGCCTTGACGGACTAGCGGGAGGGTTCGACACCGGGGAGCTGTTTTTT	CASSLDGLAGGFDTGELFF
many	TRBJ2-3	TRBV5-1	TRBD2	TGCGCCAGCAGCTCCTCACTAGCGGGAGTGCTAGATACGCAGTATTTT	CASSSSLAGVLDTQYF